The rows below give T cell receptor beta chains drawn from one sample of a study of neurological immune-mediated disorders. TCRdb passed the 5' RACE reads through MiXCR, listing each CDR3 protein once. The repertoire holds about 50,000 distinct CDR3 sequences, with roughly 2% as singletons. Sequenced: PBMCs. The receptors stem from a woman in her thirties or forties with multiple sclerosis. Both conserved end residues are part of each CDR3. D genes are given only for firm matches. Size is omitted from some rows. Given values are once, few, many or a class for expanded clones.

j_call v_call d_call clone_size cdr3_nt cdr3_aa
TRBJ2-2 TRBV10-2 TRBD1 many TGCGCCAGCAGCGGCAGGGGGACCGGGGAGCTGTTTTTT CASSGRGTGELFF
TRBJ1-4 TRBV12-3/TRBV12-4 - many TGTGCCAGCAGTTCGGGGACACCGAATGAAAAACTGTTTTTT CASSSGTPNEKLFF
TRBJ1-1 TRBV20-1 - many TGCAGTGCTAGAGATAGTTCGGGGCAGGCCGGAGCTTTCTTT CSARDSSGQAGAFF
TRBJ1-5 TRBV12-3/TRBV12-4 TRBD1 many TGTGCCAGCAGTTATCAGGGGGGGAATCAGCCCCAGCATTTT CASSYQGGNQPQHF
TRBJ1-4 TRBV18 TRBD1 - TGTGCCAGCTCACGGACCTACCGGGACAGGGACCCAACTAATGAAAAACTGTTTTTT CASSRTYRDRDPTNEKLFF
TRBJ2-1 TRBV20-1 TRBD2 many TGCAGTGCTCCGGGACTAGCGGGGGCCTTCTACAATGAGCAGTTCTTC CSAPGLAGAFYNEQFF
TRBJ2-5 TRBV5-5 TRBD2 many TGTGCCAGCAGCCACGGACTAGCGGGGAACCAAGAGACCCAGTACTTC CASSHGLAGNQETQYF
TRBJ2-7 TRBV5-6 - many TGTGCCAGCAGCTTGAGGAAGGGTACAGCACCCGATGACGAGCAGTACTTC CASSLRKGTAPDDEQYF
TRBJ1-1 TRBV5-1 TRBD1 many TGCGCCAGCAGCGGGACAGGTTTGAACACTGAAGCTTTCTTT CASSGTGLNTEAFF
TRBJ1-4 TRBV7-9 - many TGTGCCAGCAGCAACGCGGGGGGCCGGGCTGAAAAACTGTTTTTT CASSNAGGRAEKLFF
TRBJ2-1 TRBV11-2 - many TGTGCCAGCAGCTCCTCCCCGTGGGGATCCTACAATGAGCAGTTCTTC CASSSSPWGSYNEQFF
TRBJ1-1 TRBV29-1 - many TGCAGCGTCAACGGCCCGAACACTGAAGCTTTCTTT CSVNGPNTEAFF
TRBJ1-3 TRBV20-1 - many TGCAGTGCTCTTCTCGGGAACTCTGGAAACACCATATATTTT CSALLGNSGNTIYF
TRBJ1-1 TRBV5-4 - few TGTGCCAGCAGGACCGGGGCGAGGGGTGAAGCTTTCTTT CASRTGARGEAFF
TRBJ2-3 TRBV29-1 TRBD1 many TGCAGCGAGACGACCGGGACAGACCAGTATTTT CSETTGTDQYF
TRBJ1-5 TRBV12-3/TRBV12-4 - many TGTGCCAGCAGCTCGGGGACTTCTAGCAATCAGCCCCAGCATTTT CASSSGTSSNQPQHF
TRBJ2-3 TRBV12-3/TRBV12-4 - many TGTGCCAGCAGTTCCCACACAGATACGCAGTATTTT CASSSHTDTQYF
TRBJ1-1 TRBV11-2 - many TGTGCCAGCTTACAGGGACTGGGGAACACTGAAGCTTTCTTT CASLQGLGNTEAFF
TRBJ2-7 TRBV5-5 - many TGTGCCAGCAGCACCCTCGCGGCGAGGTTCGACGAGCAGTACTTC CASSTLAARFDEQYF
TRBJ1-5 TRBV24-1 - many TGTGCCACCAGTGATTCACGGAGTAGTCAGCCCCAGCATTTT CATSDSRSSQPQHF
TRBJ1-5 TRBV28 TRBD1 many TGTGCCAGCAGTTCCGACTCGACAGGGAATCAGCCCCAGCATTTT CASSSDSTGNQPQHF
TRBJ2-5 TRBV20-1 - - TGCAGTGCTCTGAAAGCGGGCCAAGAGACCCAGTACTTC CSALKAGQETQYF
TRBJ2-1 TRBV20-1 TRBD2 many TGCAGTGCTCCCCGGACTAGCGGGGGGGCCGGTGAGCAGTTCTTC CSAPRTSGGAGEQFF
TRBJ2-3 TRBV5-1 TRBD2 many TGCGCCAGCAGCTCATTACGTACTAGCGGGGGCGATAGAACGGATACGCAGTATTTT CASSSLRTSGGDRTDTQYF
TRBJ2-7 TRBV29-1 TRBD1 many TGCAGCGTTGAGACAGGGGTCCTCTACGAGCAGTACTTC CSVETGVLYEQYF
TRBJ1-1 TRBV7-6 - many TGTGCCAGCAGCCCGGGGACTTACTACACTGAAGCTTTCTTT CASSPGTYYTEAFF
TRBJ2-5 TRBV5-1 TRBD1 many TGCGCCAGCAGCTTGAACAGGGGAGTAGAGACCCAGTACTTC CASSLNRGVETQYF